Presented here are 30 T cell receptor beta chains from one specimen sequenced in a study of T cells after posttransplantation cyclophosphamide. Cyclophosphamide on days +3 and +4 followed busulfan-fludarabine conditioning and a marrow graft. Assay: immunoSEQ multiplex PCR; the TCRdb copy retains only in-frame clones and omits some. The data show approximately 4,500 clones, 75% to 85% seen once. The specimen comprised PBMCs, sampled after allogeneic stem cell transplant with posttransplant cyclophosphamide. These receptors originate from a male patient aged 40-50 years who received an allogeneic stem cell transplant from a related donor, was CMV-positive, and had acute and chronic GVHD. A share of the T cells may be of graft donor origin.

In its sample, this clone ranks as large (0.1 to 1%). The chain carries TRBV14 and TRBJ2-7; perhaps TRBD2 as D (5 bases). This CDR3 region has 16 residues. Per the germline V gene, CDR1 is SGHDN and CDR2 is FVKESK. The V gene lost 3 bases and the J gene lost 7 bases, with 22 bases spanning the gap. The CDR3 DNA reads as TGTGCCAGCAGCCACGGTGGTTCCGGGAATCTATGGGAGCAGTACTTC. Protein product: CASSHGGSGNLWEQYF.

J is TRBJ1-1 and V is TRBV10-3, with unresolved D. Trimming shortened V by 8 bases and J by 1 base, and 14 bases separated the two germline ends. Germline V gene lookup returns CDR1 ENHRY and CDR2 SYGVKD. This CDR3 region has 14 residues. CDR3 nucleotides: TGTGCCATCCGAGGAGTCTGGTCGAACACTGAAGCTTTCTTT. Protein product: CAIRGVWSNTEAFF.

Only a few counts were recorded for this clone. V is TRBV6-1 and J is TRBJ1-1; 9 positions agree with TRBD1. V lost 8 bases and J lost 5; bases outside the gene matches: 6. In germline, CDR1 is MNHNS, CDR2 SASEGT. The CDR3 is 13 amino acids. CDR3 residues: CASGRDRATEAFF. The CDR3 DNA reads as TGTGCCAGCGGTAGGGACAGGGCGACTGAAGCTTTCTTT.

This chain joins TRBV10-2 and TRBJ2-7; 8 bases are a match to TRBD2. The trim removed 7 bases at V and 6 bases at J, leaving 8 bases unmatched. CDR3 size: 13 residues. CDR1 and CDR2 from the germline V gene are WSHSY and SAAADI. The CDR3 DNA sequence: TGCGCCAGCATTTCGGCGGGAGGTAGCGAGCAGTACTTC. Amino acids: CASISAGGSEQYF.

The chain couples TRBV18 to TRBJ1-3, with D hard to call. V lost 3 bases and J lost 0, with 6 bases in between. Germline V lookup: CDR1 KGHSH, CDR2 LQKENI. The CDR3 totals 14 residues. CDR3 coding DNA: TGTGCCAGCTCACCTGCAGGCTCTGGAAACACCATATATTTT. Translation: CASSPAGSGNTIYF.

This chain connects TRBV2 to TRBJ2-5, with TRBD2 as a possible D gene (5 bases). The CDR3 extends over 17 amino acids. V shed 4 bases and J shed 1 base, with 19 bases lying between them. CDR1 is SNHLY and CDR2 is FYNNEI in the germline V gene. The CDR3 DNA sequence: TGTGCCAGCAGTGGGACCAGACTAACTTTAATCCAAGAGACCCAGTACTTC. The encoded protein is CASSGTRLTLIQETQYF. Filled out from reference TRBV2 and TRBJ2-5, the complete variable domain reads EPEVTQTPSHQVTQMGQEVILRCVPISNHLYFYWYRQILGQKVEFLVSFYNNEISEKSEIFDDQFSVERPDGSNFTLKIRSTKLEDSAMYFCASSGTRLTLIQETQYFGPGTRLLVL.

This sequence joins TRBV11-3 and TRBJ2-3; perhaps TRBD1 as D (6 bases). The CDR3 length is 14 residues. Germline values: CDR1 SGHNT, CDR2 YENEEA. Trimming took 4 bases from V and 1 from J, leaving 9 bases between them. In nucleotides, the CDR3 is TGTGCCAGCAGCTCCAGGGGCGGCACAGATACGCAGTATTTT. Amino acid sequence: CASSSRGGTDTQYF.

The chain recombines TRBV5-1 with TRBJ2-5; 8 nucleotides align to TRBD2. Germline assignment: CDR1 SGHRS and CDR2 YFSETQ. With V trimmed by 2 bases and J by 1 base, 1 base remained unmatched. The CDR3 loop spans 14 amino acids. CDR3 nucleotide sequence: TGCGCCAGCAGCTTAACTAGCGGCCAAGAGACCCAGTACTTC. The encoded protein is CASSLTSGQETQYF.

This chain connects TRBV28 to TRBJ2-5; the match to TRBD2 covers 16 bases. Losses at the gene ends were 6 bases for V and 5 bases for J; bases not matched to a gene: 9. Germline lookup yields CDR1 MDHEN and CDR2 SYDVKM. The CDR3 runs to 17 residues. DNA of the CDR3: TGTGCCAGCAGCGGGACTAGCGGGAGGGGGGGGCGGGAGACCCAGTACTTC. This codes for CASSGTSGRGGRETQYF.

This clone has only a few counts. The gene calls are TRBV6-1 and TRBJ2-7; D is unresolved. V was clipped by 0 bases and J by 0 bases, with 9 bases between them. There are 15 residues in the CDR3. From germline, CDR1 is MNHNS and CDR2 SASEGT. CDR3: CASSEAYSVSYEQYF. CDR3 in DNA: TGTGCCAGCAGTGAAGCGTATTCCGTCTCCTACGAGCAGTACTTC.

The chain joins TRBV30 to TRBJ2-2; perhaps TRBD2 as D (5 bases). This CDR3 has 14 amino acids. V lost 4 bases, J lost 0 bases, and 9 bases lay in between. Per the germline V gene, CDR1 is GTSNPN and CDR2 is SVGIG (reference sequence). This CDR3 is CAWKSGTNTGELFF. CDR3 in DNA: TGTGCCTGGAAAAGCGGAACGAACACCGGGGAGCTGTTTTTT. Drawing the rest from reference TRBV30 and TRBJ2-2, the complete variable domain is SQTIHQWPATLVQPVGSPLSLECTVEGTSNPNLYWYRQAAGRGLQLLFYSVGIGQISSEVPQNLSASRPQDRQFILSSKKLLLSDSGFYLCAWKSGTNTGELFFGEGSRLTVL.

The chain is built from TRBV6-1 and TRBJ1-1; the D is unclear. The CDR3 consists of 15 residues. The germline V gene encodes CDR1 MNHNS and CDR2 SASEGT. The V end lost 8 bases, the J end lost 4 bases, and 20 bases lay between the germline ends. CDR3 loop: CASSVDIGRSTEAFF. The CDR3 nucleotides read TGTGCCAGCTCCGTTGATATAGGGAGGAGCACTGAAGCTTTCTTT.

This clone was detected a few times. The genes are TRBV14 and TRBJ2-7, with D possibly TRBD1 on 5 matching bases. CDR3 size: 12 residues. Germline V CDR1 and CDR2: SGHDN, FVKESK. V shed 6 bases and J shed 0 bases, with 6 bases lying between them. The CDR3 protein is CASRGDSYEQYF. The DNA of the CDR3 is TGTGCCAGCAGAGGGGACTCCTACGAGCAGTACTTC.

The chain joins TRBV23-1 to TRBJ2-1, with TRBD1 matching 10 bases. TRBV23-1 is an open reading frame whose function is uncertain. Trimming removed 4 bases from V and 4 bases from J; junction bases left unmatched: 19. The CDR3 runs to 20 residues. CDR3 in amino acids: CASSPYPDRGRHTAYNEQFF. Here the CDR3 DNA reads TGCGCCAGCAGTCCTTACCCCGACAGGGGGCGACATACCGCATACAATGAGCAGTTCTTC.

This clone occurred a few times. This chain uses TRBV7-3 with TRBJ2-2; 8 bases agree with TRBD2. In germline, CDR1 is SGHTA, CDR2 FQGTGA. This CDR3 spans 16 amino acids. V trimming: 3 bases; J trimming: 6 bases; junction bases outside the gene matches: 9. The CDR3 DNA reads TGTGCCAGCAGCTTCCTGAGCGGGAGTGTGGCCGGGGAGCTGTTTTTT. Encoded protein: CASSFLSGSVAGELFF.

The J gene is TRBJ2-2, the V gene TRBV6-5, with 9 bases lining up with TRBD2. V was pared by 6 bases and J by 8 bases, with 10 bases of the junction left unmatched. The CDR3 extends over 15 amino acids. From germline, CDR1 is MNHEY and CDR2 SVGAGI. The CDR3 sequence: CASSRASGTVGELFF. In nucleotides, the CDR3 is TGTGCCAGCAGCAGGGCTAGCGGGACTGTTGGGGAGCTGTTTTTT.

For this clone: A far larger clone is off by one base, so a read error is likely. CDR3 protein: CASSSRQDYGYAF. DNA for the CDR3: TGTGCCAGCAGTAGTAGACAGGATTATGGCTACGCCTTC. V usage is TRBV6-1 and J usage is TRBJ1-2, with TRBD1 as a possible D gene (6 bases). The length of the CDR3 is 13 residues. The germline V gene encodes CDR1 MNHNS and CDR2 SASEGT.

V is TRBV18 and J is TRBJ2-7, with D unresolved. V lost 0 bases, J lost 5 bases, and 8 bases lay in between. The CDR3 spans 13 residues. CDR1 is KGHSH, CDR2 LQKENI, per germline. CDR3 residues: CASSPPERNEQYF. The CDR3 region has the DNA TGTGCCAGCTCACCACCGGAGAGGAACGAGCAGTACTTC.

This clone has a single count. The J gene is TRBJ2-7, the V gene TRBV27; 8 bases align to TRBD1. With V trimmed by 7 bases and J by 2 bases, 10 bases remained unmatched. Germline CDR1 is MNHEY and CDR2 is SMNVEV (reference sequence). This CDR3 has 15 amino acids. The CDR3, as DNA: TGTGCCAGCACACAAAGACAGGGGATCACCTACGAGCAGTACTTC. Amino acid sequence: CASTQRQGITYEQYF.

A few counts support this clone. The chain is built from TRBV6-4 and TRBJ1-2, with 9 bases matching TRBD1. The germline gives CDR1 MRHNA, CDR2 SNTAGT. CDR3 size: 12 residues. J gave up 6 bases and V 6 bases, and 2 bases lay outside the gene matches. The CDR3 loop is CASRTGGNGYTF. In DNA, the CDR3 is TGTGCCAGCAGGACAGGGGGAAATGGCTACACCTTC.

The CDR3 region is CASSTDRATEAFF. In nucleotides, the CDR3 is TGTGCCAGCAGCACGGACAGGGCCACTGAAGCTTTCTTT. This chain connects TRBV9 to TRBJ1-1; 8 positions agree with TRBD1. V was clipped by 4 bases and J by 4 bases; unmatched bases: 3. This CDR3 has 13 residues. Germline assignment: CDR1 SGDLS and CDR2 YYNGEE.

V is TRBV19 and J is TRBJ1-2; D uncertain. This CDR3 has 13 residues. Germline loops: CDR1 LNHDA, CDR2 SQIVND (reference sequence). With 2 bases removed from V and 5 bases from J, the gap between germline ends came to 9 bases. CDR3 residues: CASSIYSLYGYTF. CDR3 nucleotide sequence: TGTGCCAGTAGTATATACAGCCTTTATGGCTACACCTTC.

For this clone: Other DNA sequences in this sample translate to the same CDR3. V and J are TRBV18 and TRBJ2-7, with a tentative D call TRBD2 (6 bases). The CDR3 is 14 amino acids. V lost 6 bases and J 3 bases, leaving 15 bases between the germline ends. Germline CDR1 is KGHSH and CDR2 is LQKENI. The CDR3 here is CASSPTKGLYEQYF. The DNA of the CDR3 is TGTGCCAGCTCCCCCACCAAGGGACTCTACGAGCAGTACTTC.

This clone was detected only once. The gene calls are TRBV9 and TRBJ2-7, with D possibly being TRBD1 (6 bases). The germline V and J ends were trimmed by 3 bases and 3 bases, with 16 bases remaining between them. From germline, CDR1 is SGDLS and CDR2 YYNGEE. This CDR3 has 15 amino acids. CDR3 loop: CASSARQDPNYEQYF. CDR3 nucleotides: TGTGCCAGCAGCGCCCGACAGGACCCAAACTACGAGCAGTACTTC.

About this clone: At one end the junction does not follow the germline gene, possibly because of a read error. The chain carries TRBV7-7 and TRBJ2-5; D remains unclear. CDR1 SSHAT and CDR2 FNYEAQ come from the germline V gene (reference sequence). The length of the CDR3 is 15 residues. CDR3 nucleotide sequence: TGTGCTAGCAGCTCCCTATCCGGGTATCAAGAGACCCAGTACTTC. Translating it yields CASSSLSGYQETQYF. The full variable domain, its missing parts supplied by reference TRBV7-7 and TRBJ2-5, is GAGVSQSPRYKVTKRGQDVTLRCDPISSHATLYWYQQALGQGPEFLTYFNYEAQPDKSGLPSDRFSAERPEGSISTLTIQRTEQRDSAMYRCASSSLSGYQETQYFGPGTRLLVL.

V is TRBV7-3 and J is TRBJ2-7; D gene ambiguous. Trimming took off 5 bases at V and 1 base at J, with 12 bases between the two ends. CDR1 SGHTA and CDR2 FQGTGA come from the germline V gene. This CDR3 comprises 14 residues. In DNA, the CDR3 is TGTGCCAGCAGCCGAATGGGCTCGTCCTACGAGCAGTACTTC. Its translation: CASSRMGSSYEQYF. The complete variable domain, with remaining parts taken from reference TRBV7-3 and TRBJ2-7, reads GAGVSQTPSNKVTEKGKYVELRCDPISGHTALYWYRQSLGQGPEFLIYFQGTGAADDSGLPNDRFFAVRPEGSVSTLKIQRTERGDSAVYLCASSRMGSSYEQYFGPGTRLTVT.

The chain uses TRBV5-5 and TRBJ2-2; D is undetermined. V dropped 3 bases and J dropped 7 bases, with 7 bases sitting between them. The CDR3 runs to 12 residues. CDR1 is SGHKS, CDR2 YYEKEE, per germline (reference sequence). The CDR3 DNA follows: TGTGCCAGCAGCTCACACATCGGGGAGCTGTTTTTT. It encodes CASSSHIGELFF.

A few counts support this clone. The chain carries TRBV6-6 and TRBJ1-2, with D possibly being TRBD1 (5 bases). The CDR3 is made up of 13 amino acids. Germline CDR1 is MNHNY and CDR2 is SVGAGI (reference sequence). The V end was cut by 0 bases, the J end by 3 bases, with 5 bases between. In DNA, the CDR3 is TGTGCCAGCAGTTACTCACAGGACTATGGCTACACCTTC. Its translation is CASSYSQDYGYTF.

This chain connects TRBV18 to TRBJ2-7, with D possibly being TRBD2 (6 bases). Trimming removed 6 bases from V and 2 bases from J, with 20 bases in between. The CDR3 consists of 16 residues. The germline V gene encodes CDR1 KGHSH and CDR2 LQKENI. This chain's CDR3 is CASSQTSGVRTYEQYF. CDR3 nucleotides: TGTGCCAGCTCGCAGACTTCGGGAGTACGAACCTACGAGCAGTACTTC.

This clone was seen only a few times. This sequence joins TRBV6-5 and TRBJ1-2; possible D gene TRBD1, 6 bases. The CDR3 runs to 13 residues. CDR1 and CDR2 (germline): MNHEY, SVGAGI. With 5 bases removed from V and 5 bases from J, the gap between germline ends came to 12 bases. The CDR3 nucleotides read TGTGCCAGCAGTAGTAGACAGGATTATGGCTACACCTTC. Translated: CASSSRQDYGYTF.